One and the same sample provided the 12 T cell receptor beta chains below, sequenced in a study of T cell repertoires in cytomegalovirus infection. Using its own MiXCR run on the reads, TCRdb lists one record per CDR3 protein. This table has roughly 920,000 distinct CDR3 sequences, 31% appearing once. The antigens these receptors bind are not known. The sample here was cultured CD8+ T cells from PBMCs, taken from culture after CMV antigen stimulation. The receptor source for this set is a human donor in good health (CMV status not recorded). Some clones in this sample may be carry-over from other donors' samples.

The chain employs TRBV7-9 and TRBJ2-1; a weak D match, TRBD2 (5 bases). CDR3 size: 12 residues. CDR1 and CDR2 (germline): SEHNR, FQNEAQ (reference sequence). V was clipped by 1 base and J by 10 bases, with 8 bases between them. Here the CDR3 DNA reads TGTGCCAGCAGCTTAGGTGGGGAGGAGCAGTTCTTC. Protein: CASSLGGEEQFF.

V and J are TRBV27 and TRBJ1-2; tentative D call: TRBD1 (5 bases). V lost 3 bases to trimming and J lost 6 bases, with 14 bases between them. The CDR3 runs 14 residues. CDR1 is MNHEY, CDR2 SMNVEV, per germline (reference sequence). The CDR3 region is CASSFNGGTDGYTF. CDR3 nucleotide sequence: TGTGCCAGCAGTTTTAATGGAGGGACCGATGGCTACACCTTC.

This clonotype was observed many times. This rearrangement joins TRBV7-6 to TRBJ1-2; D unclear. CDR1 and CDR2 (germline): SGHVS, FNYEAQ. The CDR3 spans 14 residues. Trimming cost V 5 bases and J 8 bases, with 18 bases left between them. This CDR3 reads CASSENRDNGGYTF. The CDR3 bases are TGTGCCAGCAGCGAAAACCGGGATAATGGCGGCTACACCTTC.

This clonotype was observed a few times. The chain employs TRBV9 and TRBJ2-3; the D call may be TRBD1 or TRBD2 (5 bases each). V was pared by 7 bases and J by 8 bases, with 8 bases between. CDR1 and CDR2 from the germline V gene are SGDLS and YYNGEE. The CDR3 consists of 10 residues. The CDR3 nucleotides are TGTGCCAGCGGTGGGGGTACGCAGTATTTT. This codes for CASGGGTQYF.

In this sample, this clonotype turned up many times. The chain employs TRBV7-6 and TRBJ1-4, with 10 bases lining up with TRBD1. The CDR3 is 18 amino acids. V gave up 2 bases and J gave up 1 base; unmatched junction bases: 7. Germline lookup yields CDR1 SGHVS and CDR2 FNYEAQ. CDR3 sequence reads: CASSLRTGGLGTNEKLFF. In nucleotides, the CDR3 is TGTGCCAGCAGCTTACGGACAGGGGGATTAGGAACTAATGAAAAACTGTTTTTT.

This clonotype was seen once. The chain combines TRBV10-3 with TRBJ1-6; 9 bases are shared with TRBD1. V shed 4 bases, J shed 1 base, and the junction held 11 bases outside the gene matches. The length of the CDR3 is 19 residues. CDR1 and CDR2 (germline): ENHRY, SYGVKD. The CDR3 bases are TGTGCCATCAGTGGGCGGACAGGGGCCTTTGGTTCCTATAATTCACCCCTCCACTTT. This gives the protein CAISGRTGAFGSYNSPLHF.

This chain links TRBV6-2 or TRBV6-3 with TRBJ2-3; 8 bases are a match to TRBD1. V lost 4 bases, J lost 5 bases, and 14 bases stayed unmatched. Germline V gene sequence: CDR1 MNHEY, CDR2 SVGEGT. The CDR3 spans 17 residues. DNA of the CDR3: TGTGCCAGCAGTTTGCGGCAGGGGGCTTCCCTCAAAGATACGCAGTATTTT. Its protein is CASSLRQGASLKDTQYF.

The chain links TRBV6-2 or TRBV6-3 to TRBJ2-5; the D call may be TRBD1 or TRBD2 (5 bases each). Per the germline V gene, CDR1 is MNHEY and CDR2 is SVGEGT. Trimming pared 1 base from V and 0 bases from J, leaving 6 bases between. CDR3 length: 14 residues. The CDR3 sequence: CASSYWGYQETQYF. The CDR3, as DNA: TGTGCCAGCAGTTACTGGGGGTACCAAGAGACCCAGTACTTC.

This clonotype appeared a few times. The chain recombines TRBV6-6 with TRBJ2-7; D is unclear. V was cut by 2 bases and J by 6 bases, with 11 bases left in between. This CDR3 is 13 amino acids long. CDR1 is MNHNY and CDR2 is SVGAGI in the germline V gene (reference sequence). Here the CDR3 DNA reads TGTGCCAGCAGTTACAGGTCAACCGGCGAGCAGTACGTC. The encoded protein is CASSYRSTGEQYV.

With respect to this clonotype: The junction departs from germline at one end; a sequencing error may be responsible. V gene TRBV7-8 combines with J gene TRBJ2-5, with 9 bases lining up with TRBD2. CDR1 is SGHVS and CDR2 is FQNEAQ in the germline V gene. The CDR3 runs 15 residues. CDR3: CANSSYSGGGETQYF. The CDR3 nucleotides are TGTGCCAACAGCTCGTATAGCGGGGGCGGAGAGACCCAGTACTTC. Full variable domain (outside the CDR3, taken from reference TRBV7-8 and TRBJ2-5): GAGVSQSPRYKVAKRGQDVALRCDPISGHVSLFWYQQALGQGPEFLTYFQNEAQLDKSGLPSDRFFAERPEGSVSTLKIQRTQQEDSAVYLCANSSYSGGGETQYFGPGTRLLVL.

In its sample, this clonotype was seen a few times. V gene TRBV7-6 combines with J gene TRBJ1-1; a possible D gene is TRBD1 (5 bases). V was clipped by 5 bases and J by 6 bases, with 7 bases between them. The CDR3 consists of 11 residues. Germline V lookup: CDR1 SGHVS, CDR2 FNYEAQ. CDR3 in amino acids: CASSKGAEAFF. CDR3 DNA sequence: TGTGCCAGCAGCAAAGGGGCTGAAGCTTTCTTT.

This clonotype has at least ten counts. The CDR3 is CASSLGQGFYGYTF. CDR3 nucleotide sequence: TGTGCCAGCAGCCTGGGACAGGGCTTCTATGGCTACACCTTC. The genes are TRBV6-1 and TRBJ1-2, with 9 bases identical to TRBD1. Per the germline V gene, CDR1 is MNHNS and CDR2 is SASEGT. The CDR3 runs 14 residues. V lost 6 bases and J lost 4; bases outside the gene matches: 6.